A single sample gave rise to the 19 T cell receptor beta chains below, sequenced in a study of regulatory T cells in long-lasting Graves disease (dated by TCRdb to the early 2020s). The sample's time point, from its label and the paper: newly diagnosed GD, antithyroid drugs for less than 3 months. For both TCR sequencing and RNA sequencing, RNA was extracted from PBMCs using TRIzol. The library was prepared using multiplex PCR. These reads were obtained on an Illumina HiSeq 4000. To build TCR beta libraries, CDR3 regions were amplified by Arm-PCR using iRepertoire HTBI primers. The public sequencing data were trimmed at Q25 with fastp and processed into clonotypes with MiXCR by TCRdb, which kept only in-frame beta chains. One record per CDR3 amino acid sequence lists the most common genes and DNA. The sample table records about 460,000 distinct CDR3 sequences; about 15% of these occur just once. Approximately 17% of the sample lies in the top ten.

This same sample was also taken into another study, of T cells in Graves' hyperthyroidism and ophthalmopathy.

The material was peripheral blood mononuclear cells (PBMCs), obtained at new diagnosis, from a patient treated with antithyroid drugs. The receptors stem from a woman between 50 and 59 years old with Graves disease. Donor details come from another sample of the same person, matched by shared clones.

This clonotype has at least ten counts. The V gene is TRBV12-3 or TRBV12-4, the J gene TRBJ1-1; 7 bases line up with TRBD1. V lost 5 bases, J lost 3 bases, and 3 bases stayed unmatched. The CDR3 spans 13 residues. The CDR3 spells CASSRGGHTEAFF. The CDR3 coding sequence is TGTGCCAGCAGTCGAGGGGGCCACACTGAAGCTTTCTTT.

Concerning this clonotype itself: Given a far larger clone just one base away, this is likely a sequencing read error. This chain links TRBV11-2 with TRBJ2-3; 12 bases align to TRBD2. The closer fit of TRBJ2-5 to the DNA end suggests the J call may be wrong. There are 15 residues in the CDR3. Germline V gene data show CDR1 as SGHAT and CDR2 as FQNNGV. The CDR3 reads CASSVSSGRVGTQYF. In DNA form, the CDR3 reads TGTGCCAGCAGCGTTTCTAGCGGGAGGGTCGGGACCCAGTACTTC.

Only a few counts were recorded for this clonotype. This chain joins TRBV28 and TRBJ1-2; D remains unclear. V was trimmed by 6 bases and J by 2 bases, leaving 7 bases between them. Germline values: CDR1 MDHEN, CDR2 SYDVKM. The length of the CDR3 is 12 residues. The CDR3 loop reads CASSNDNYGYTF. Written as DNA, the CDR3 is TGTGCCAGCAGCAACGACAACTATGGCTACACCTTC.

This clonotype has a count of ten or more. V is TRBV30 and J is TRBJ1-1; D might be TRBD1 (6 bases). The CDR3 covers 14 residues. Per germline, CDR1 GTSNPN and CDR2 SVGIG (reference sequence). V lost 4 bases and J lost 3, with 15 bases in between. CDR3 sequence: CAWNPQGLDTEAFF. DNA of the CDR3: TGTGCCTGGAACCCACAGGGCCTGGACACTGAAGCTTTCTTT. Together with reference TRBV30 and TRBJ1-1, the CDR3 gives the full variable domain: SQTIHQWPATLVQPVGSPLSLECTVEGTSNPNLYWYRQAAGRGLQLLFYSVGIGQISSEVPQNLSASRPQDRQFILSSKKLLLSDSGFYLCAWNPQGLDTEAFFGQGTRLTVV.

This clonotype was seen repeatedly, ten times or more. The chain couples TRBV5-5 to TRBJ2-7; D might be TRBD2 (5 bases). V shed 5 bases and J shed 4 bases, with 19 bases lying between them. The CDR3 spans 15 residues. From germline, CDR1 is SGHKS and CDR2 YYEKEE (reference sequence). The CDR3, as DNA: TGTGCCAGCAGTGGGCGGTCAGAGGGAATATACGAGCAGTACTTC. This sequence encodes CASSGRSEGIYEQYF.

As DNA, the CDR3 is TGTGCCATCCGAGCCGGACAGGGGGTAAGAGAGACCCAGTACTTC. Translated, it gives CAIRAGQGVRETQYF. V and J are TRBV10-3 and TRBJ2-5; 10 bases are shared with TRBD1. The CDR3 length is 15 residues. With 8 bases clipped from V and 4 bases from J, the junction kept 10 bases outside the gene matches. Germline V lookup: CDR1 ENHRY, CDR2 SYGVKD.

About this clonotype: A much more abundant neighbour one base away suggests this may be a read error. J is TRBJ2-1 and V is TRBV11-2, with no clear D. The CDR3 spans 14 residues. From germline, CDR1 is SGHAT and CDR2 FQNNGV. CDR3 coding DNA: TGTGCCAGCAGCGCACTGACGTTCCTGAATGAGCAGGTCTTC. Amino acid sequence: CASSALTFLNEQVF.

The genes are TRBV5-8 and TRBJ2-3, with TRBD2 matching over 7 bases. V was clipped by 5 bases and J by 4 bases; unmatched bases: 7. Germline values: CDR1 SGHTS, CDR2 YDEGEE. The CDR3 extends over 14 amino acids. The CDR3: CASRPAGSPDTQYF. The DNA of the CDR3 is TGTGCCAGCAGACCAGCGGGAAGCCCAGATACGCAGTATTTT. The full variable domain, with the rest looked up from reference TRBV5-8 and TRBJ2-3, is EAGVTQSPTHLIKTRGQQATLRCSPISGHTSVYWYQQALGLGLQFLLWYDEGEERNRGNFPPRFSGRQFPNYSSELNVNALELEDSALYLCASRPAGSPDTQYFGPGTRLTVL.

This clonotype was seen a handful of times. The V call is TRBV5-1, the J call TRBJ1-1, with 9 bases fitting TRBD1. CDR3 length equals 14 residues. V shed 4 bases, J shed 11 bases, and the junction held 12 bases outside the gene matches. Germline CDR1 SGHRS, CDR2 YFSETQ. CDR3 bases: TGCGCCAGCAGCCTGGGGGGACAGGGCCTACAGGCTTTCTTT. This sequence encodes CASSLGGQGLQAFF.

CDR3 loop: CASIGPINEKLFF. CDR3 bases: TGCGCCAGCATAGGACCCATCAATGAAAAACTGTTTTTT. This chain uses TRBV10-1 with TRBJ1-4; D call uncertain. Germline V gene sequence: CDR1 WNHNN, CDR2 SYGVQD (reference sequence). V was clipped by 7 bases and J by 5 bases, with 11 bases between them. The CDR3 spans 13 residues.

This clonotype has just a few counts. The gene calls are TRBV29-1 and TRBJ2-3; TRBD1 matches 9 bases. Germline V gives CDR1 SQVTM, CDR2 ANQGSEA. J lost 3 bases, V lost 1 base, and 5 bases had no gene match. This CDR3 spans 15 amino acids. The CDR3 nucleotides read TGCAGCGTTGAAGGGACAGGGGATAAGACAGATACGCAGTATTTT. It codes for CSVEGTGDKTDTQYF.

CDR3 in amino acids: CSASPGLGWETQYF. CDR3 sequence (DNA): TGCAGTGCTAGTCCGGGACTGGGGTGGGAGACCCAGTACTTC. V gene TRBV20-1 combines with J gene TRBJ2-5; possible D gene TRBD2, 6 bases. This CDR3 contains 14 residues. Germline loops: CDR1 DFQATT, CDR2 SNEGSKA (reference sequence). The germline V and J ends were trimmed by 3 bases and 5 bases, with 16 bases remaining between them.

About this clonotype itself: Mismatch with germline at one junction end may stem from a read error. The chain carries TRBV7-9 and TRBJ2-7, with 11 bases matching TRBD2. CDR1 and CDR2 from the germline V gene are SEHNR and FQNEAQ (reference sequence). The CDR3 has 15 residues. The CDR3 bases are TGTACCAGCAGCGCGGGGACTAGCGGACCCTACGAGCAGTACTTC. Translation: CTSSAGTSGPYEQYF.

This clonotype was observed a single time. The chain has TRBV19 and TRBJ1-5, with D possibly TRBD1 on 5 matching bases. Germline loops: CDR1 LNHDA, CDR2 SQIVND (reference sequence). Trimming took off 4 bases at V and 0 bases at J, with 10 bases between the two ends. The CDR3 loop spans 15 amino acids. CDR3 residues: CASSNPGGSNQPQHF. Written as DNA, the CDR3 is TGTGCCAGTAGTAACCCGGGGGGTAGCAATCAGCCCCAGCATTTT.

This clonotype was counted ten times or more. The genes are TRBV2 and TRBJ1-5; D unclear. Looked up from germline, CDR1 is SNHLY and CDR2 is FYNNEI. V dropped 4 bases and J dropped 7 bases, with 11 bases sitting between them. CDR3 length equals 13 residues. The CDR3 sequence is CASSGLDPQPQHF. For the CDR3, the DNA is TGTGCCAGCAGTGGTCTGGACCCCCAGCCCCAGCATTTT.

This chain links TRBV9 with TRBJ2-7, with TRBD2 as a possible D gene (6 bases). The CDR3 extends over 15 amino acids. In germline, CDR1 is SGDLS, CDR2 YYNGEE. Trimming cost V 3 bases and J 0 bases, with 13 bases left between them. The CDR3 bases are TGTGCCAGCAGCGCGCAGGGAGGTACCTCCTACGAGCAGTACTTC. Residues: CASSAQGGTSYEQYF.

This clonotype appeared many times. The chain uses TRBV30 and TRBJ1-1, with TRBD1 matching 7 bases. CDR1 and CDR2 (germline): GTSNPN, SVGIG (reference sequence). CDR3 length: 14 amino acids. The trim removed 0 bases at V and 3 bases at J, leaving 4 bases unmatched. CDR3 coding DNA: TGTGCCTGGAGTGTAGACAGGGAGGACACTGAAGCTTTCTTT. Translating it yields CAWSVDREDTEAFF.

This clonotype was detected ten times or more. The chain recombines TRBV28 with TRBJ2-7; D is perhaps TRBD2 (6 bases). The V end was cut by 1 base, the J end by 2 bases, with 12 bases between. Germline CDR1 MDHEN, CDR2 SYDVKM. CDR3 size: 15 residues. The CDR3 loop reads CASSLYWREPYEQYF. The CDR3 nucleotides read TGTGCCAGCAGTTTATATTGGAGGGAACCCTACGAGCAGTACTTC.

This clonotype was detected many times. The CDR3 DNA is TGTGCCAGCAGTTTACGGGAGACGGGCACAGATACGCAGTATTTT. Encoded protein: CASSLRETGTDTQYF. The J gene is TRBJ2-3, the V gene TRBV12-3 or TRBV12-4, with D possibly being TRBD2 (6 bases). V lost 2 bases to trimming and J lost 1 base, with 10 bases between them. There are 15 residues in the CDR3.